This is a list of T cell receptor beta chains from one sample in a study of blood T cell repertoires in COVID-19. Assay used: immunoSEQ multiplex PCR; TCRdb lists only in-frame clones, some missing. Here the sample spans some 150,000 clones, more than 85% being singletons. Sample: peripheral blood. These receptors were taken from a woman aged 70-85 years with acute or convalescent COVID-19. Both conserved end residues are part of each CDR3. Fields, in order: D gene, J gene, clone size, V gene, CDR3 DNA, CDR3 protein. The D gene is left open where the match is weak. Some rows mark clone size as missing; the rest say once, few, many or name a class of expanded clone.

D gene: NA
J gene: TRBJ1-6
clone size: NA
V gene: TRBV7-2
CDR3 DNA: TGTGCCAGTGTCAGGGTGTTCTCCTATAATTCACCCCTCCACTTT
CDR3 protein: CASVRVFSYNSPLHF

D gene: NA
J gene: TRBJ1-1
clone size: NA
V gene: TRBV2
CDR3 DNA: TGTGCCAGCAGACGGGAGCCGAACACTGAAGCTTTCTTT
CDR3 protein: CASRREPNTEAFF

D gene: TRBD2
J gene: TRBJ2-2
clone size: NA
V gene: TRBV5-1
CDR3 DNA: TGCGCCAGCAGCTTAAACGGGGGGGACACCGGGGAGCTGTTTTTT
CDR3 protein: CASSLNGGDTGELFF

D gene: TRBD1
J gene: TRBJ1-1
clone size: few
V gene: TRBV19
CDR3 DNA: TGTGCCAGTAGTGCAGGACAGGCAGGGGCCGCTGAAGCTTTCTTT
CDR3 protein: CASSAGQAGAAEAFF

D gene: NA
J gene: TRBJ1-1
clone size: NA
V gene: TRBV6-2/TRBV6-3
CDR3 DNA: TGTGCCAGCAGTTACCCCCAGGCAGGGTTGACTGAAGCTTTCTTT
CDR3 protein: CASSYPQAGLTEAFF

D gene: NA
J gene: TRBJ1-1
clone size: NA
V gene: TRBV3-1/TRBV3-2
CDR3 DNA: TGTGCCAGCAGCCAACTCGCGATGAACACTGAAGCTTTCTTT
CDR3 protein: CASSQLAMNTEAFF

D gene: NA
J gene: TRBJ1-1
clone size: NA
V gene: TRBV20-1
CDR3 DNA: TGCAGTGCTCGGGAGGGGTATGAAGCTTTCTTT
CDR3 protein: CSAREGYEAFF

D gene: NA
J gene: TRBJ1-4
clone size: few
V gene: TRBV5-6
CDR3 DNA: TGTGCCAGCAGCTCTGGACAGCCAACTAATGAAAAACTGTTTTTT
CDR3 protein: CASSSGQPTNEKLFF

D gene: TRBD1
J gene: TRBJ1-2
clone size: NA
V gene: TRBV27
CDR3 DNA: TGTGCCAGCAGTTTGGGGACAGGGAACTATGGCTACACCTTC
CDR3 protein: CASSLGTGNYGYTF

D gene: NA
J gene: TRBJ1-5
clone size: NA
V gene: TRBV6-5
CDR3 DNA: TGTGCCAGCAGCTTGGACAGACCTAATCAGCCCCAGCATTTT
CDR3 protein: CASSLDRPNQPQHF

D gene: NA
J gene: TRBJ1-6
clone size: NA
V gene: TRBV14
CDR3 DNA: TGTGCCAGCAGCCAAAATTTCAGGGGAAATTCACCCCTCCACTTT
CDR3 protein: CASSQNFRGNSPLHF

D gene: NA
J gene: TRBJ2-1
clone size: NA
V gene: TRBV6-1
CDR3 DNA: TGTGCCAGCAGTGAGTCTGGGGGCCGGCGCGAGCAGTTCTTC
CDR3 protein: CASSESGGRREQFF

D gene: NA
J gene: TRBJ2-2
clone size: NA
V gene: TRBV4-2
CDR3 DNA: TGTGCCAGCAGCCAAGATAGAGGGACAACACACACCGGGGAGCTGTTTTTT
CDR3 protein: CASSQDRGTTHTGELFF

D gene: NA
J gene: TRBJ2-4
clone size: NA
V gene: TRBV7-2
CDR3 DNA: TGTGCCAGCAGCTTAGGAGACTCCCTAGGGGGAAACATTCAGTACTTC
CDR3 protein: CASSLGDSLGGNIQYF

D gene: TRBD1
J gene: TRBJ1-5
clone size: NA
V gene: TRBV2
CDR3 DNA: TGTGCCAGCAGTTCCCGACAGGGGGGAGGGCCCCAGCATTTT
CDR3 protein: CASSSRQGGGPQHF

D gene: NA
J gene: TRBJ1-2
clone size: NA
V gene: TRBV4-1
CDR3 DNA: TGCGCCAGCAGCCAAGACGGGAAGGGCCACACCTTC
CDR3 protein: CASSQDGKGHTF

D gene: TRBD2
J gene: TRBJ2-1
clone size: NA
V gene: TRBV10-3
CDR3 DNA: TGTGCCATCAGTGTTGGACTAGGGAGCGGAAATGAGCAGTTCTTC
CDR3 protein: CAISVGLGSGNEQFF

D gene: NA
J gene: TRBJ2-3
clone size: NA
V gene: TRBV19
CDR3 DNA: TGTGCCAGTAGGCTCGGACAGACCAGCACAGATACGCAGTATTTT
CDR3 protein: CASRLGQTSTDTQYF

D gene: NA
J gene: TRBJ1-1
clone size: NA
V gene: TRBV7-9
CDR3 DNA: TGTGCCAGCAACCAACAGGGAGGGAGGGCTGAAGCTTTCTTT
CDR3 protein: CASNQQGGRAEAFF

D gene: NA
J gene: TRBJ2-1
clone size: NA
V gene: TRBV18
CDR3 DNA: TGTGCCAGCTCACCAACTAGCCCGTTAGGGAAGGGGCAGTTCTTC
CDR3 protein: CASSPTSPLGKGQFF

D gene: NA
J gene: TRBJ2-2
clone size: NA
V gene: TRBV7-9
CDR3 DNA: TGTGCCAGCAGTCCATCGGGCCTAGCCACCGGGGAGCTGTTTTTT
CDR3 protein: CASSPSGLATGELFF

D gene: NA
J gene: TRBJ1-2
clone size: NA
V gene: TRBV10-3
CDR3 DNA: TGTGCCATCAGCCTCGGGACAAGCTATGGCTACACCTTC
CDR3 protein: CAISLGTSYGYTF

D gene: NA
J gene: TRBJ1-1
clone size: few
V gene: TRBV6-5
CDR3 DNA: TGTGCCAGCAGTTACTGGAGTGGGGGGGGCCTCGCTGAAGCTTTCTTT
CDR3 protein: CASSYWSGGGLAEAFF

D gene: NA
J gene: TRBJ1-3
clone size: few
V gene: TRBV5-1
CDR3 DNA: TGCGCCAGCAGCTTAGGGGGCTCTGGAAACACCATATATTTT
CDR3 protein: CASSLGGSGNTIYF

D gene: NA
J gene: TRBJ1-6
clone size: NA
V gene: TRBV6-6
CDR3 DNA: TGTGCCAGCAGTCCGAGACAGATGAGCTCCTATAATTCACCCCTCCACTTT
CDR3 protein: CASSPRQMSSYNSPLHF

D gene: TRBD1
J gene: TRBJ2-1
clone size: once
V gene: TRBV2
CDR3 DNA: TGTGCCAGCAGGGACGGACAGGGATTCCCTACCTACAATGAGCAGTTCTTC
CDR3 protein: CASRDGQGFPTYNEQFF

D gene: TRBD2
J gene: TRBJ2-1
clone size: NA
V gene: TRBV28
CDR3 DNA: TGTGCCAGCACCTCCGGGACTAGCGGGGGGGCGAATGAGCAGTTCTTC
CDR3 protein: CASTSGTSGGANEQFF

D gene: NA
J gene: TRBJ1-6
clone size: NA
V gene: TRBV19
CDR3 DNA: TGTGCCAGTAGGATTTCGGACAGCCATAATTCACCCCTCCACTTT
CDR3 protein: CASRISDSHNSPLHF

D gene: NA
J gene: TRBJ2-7
clone size: NA
V gene: TRBV6-2/TRBV6-3
CDR3 DNA: TGTGCCAGCAGTTACACATACAGGGAGGGAGGAAGGGAGCAGTACTTC
CDR3 protein: CASSYTYREGGREQYF

D gene: TRBD2
J gene: TRBJ2-1
clone size: NA
V gene: TRBV5-1
CDR3 DNA: TGCGCCAGCAGCTTGCCATCGCTGGGCGGGGGGCACAATGAGCAGTTCTTC
CDR3 protein: CASSLPSLGGGHNEQFF

D gene: TRBD1
J gene: TRBJ2-5
clone size: NA
V gene: TRBV5-1
CDR3 DNA: TGCGCCAGCAGCCGAGACAGGGCGGAAGAGACCCAGTACTTC
CDR3 protein: CASSRDRAEETQYF

D gene: NA
J gene: TRBJ1-5
clone size: NA
V gene: TRBV19
CDR3 DNA: TGTGCCAGTAGCCGGGACACCCCCAGTCAGCCCCAGCATTTT
CDR3 protein: CASSRDTPSQPQHF

D gene: TRBD2
J gene: TRBJ2-3
clone size: NA
V gene: TRBV4-2
CDR3 DNA: TGTGCCAGCAGCCAAGATAACGGGAGGAGCACAGATACGCAGTATTTT
CDR3 protein: CASSQDNGRSTDTQYF

D gene: NA
J gene: TRBJ1-5
clone size: once
V gene: TRBV30
CDR3 DNA: TGTGCCTGGAGCCTGGGCCTGATCAATCAGCCCCAGCATTTT
CDR3 protein: CAWSLGLINQPQHF

D gene: NA
J gene: TRBJ1-1
clone size: NA
V gene: TRBV11-2
CDR3 DNA: TGTGCCAGCAGCTCCAGGACCGGGGTGAACACTGAAGCTTTCTTT
CDR3 protein: CASSSRTGVNTEAFF

D gene: NA
J gene: TRBJ1-6
clone size: once
V gene: TRBV5-1
CDR3 DNA: TGCGCCAGCACCATGACTGGAAGCTCCTATAATTCACCCCTCCACTTT
CDR3 protein: CASTMTGSSYNSPLHF

D gene: NA
J gene: TRBJ1-6
clone size: NA
V gene: TRBV6-5
CDR3 DNA: TGTGCCAGCAGGACAGTAGGGTACTCACCCCTCCACTTT
CDR3 protein: CASRTVGYSPLHF

D gene: NA
J gene: TRBJ1-4
clone size: NA
V gene: TRBV6-5
CDR3 DNA: TGTGCCAGCAGTTACAGGAGGGGGGGGGTGCATGAAAAACTGTTTTTT
CDR3 protein: CASSYRRGGVHEKLFF

D gene: TRBD2
J gene: TRBJ2-2
clone size: NA
V gene: TRBV24-1
CDR3 DNA: TGTGCCACCAGTGATTTGGGGGGGGTCGACACCGGGGAGCTGTTTTTT
CDR3 protein: CATSDLGGVDTGELFF

D gene: TRBD1
J gene: TRBJ2-5
clone size: NA
V gene: TRBV14
CDR3 DNA: TGTGCCAGCAGCCAATACAGACAGGGTAAAGAGACCCAGTACTTC
CDR3 protein: CASSQYRQGKETQYF

D gene: NA
J gene: TRBJ1-2
clone size: NA
V gene: TRBV5-4
CDR3 DNA: TGTGCCAGCAGCTTGGCAGGCAGGGGTATTTACTTC
CDR3 protein: CASSLAGRGIYF

D gene: NA
J gene: TRBJ2-7
clone size: NA
V gene: TRBV7-8
CDR3 DNA: TGTGCCAGCAGCTACAGAGCTAACTTCGAGCAGTACTTC
CDR3 protein: CASSYRANFEQYF

D gene: NA
J gene: TRBJ1-2
clone size: NA
V gene: TRBV18
CDR3 DNA: TGTGCCAGCTCACCATCCCAGGGAAACTATGGCTACACCTTC
CDR3 protein: CASSPSQGNYGYTF

D gene: TRBD1
J gene: TRBJ2-3
clone size: once
V gene: TRBV6-5
CDR3 DNA: TGTGCCAGCCGGGACAGGAGGGATACGCAGTATTTT
CDR3 protein: CASRDRRDTQYF

D gene: NA
J gene: TRBJ2-3
clone size: NA
V gene: TRBV14
CDR3 DNA: TGTGCCAGCAGCCAACCTGGGGGCAGGGCGACAGATACGCAGTATTTT
CDR3 protein: CASSQPGGRATDTQYF

D gene: NA
J gene: TRBJ1-2
clone size: NA
V gene: TRBV7-2
CDR3 DNA: TGTGCCAGCAGCCCGCCTATGCGTACTAACTATGGCTACACCTTC
CDR3 protein: CASSPPMRTNYGYTF

D gene: NA
J gene: TRBJ1-4
clone size: NA
V gene: TRBV5-1
CDR3 DNA: TGCGCCAGCAGCTTGGATTCAGGAGAAAAACTGTTTTTT
CDR3 protein: CASSLDSGEKLFF

D gene: NA
J gene: TRBJ2-6
clone size: once
V gene: TRBV7-3
CDR3 DNA: TGTGCCAGCAGCCCCGGACACTCCTCTGGGGCCAACGTCCTGACTTTC
CDR3 protein: CASSPGHSSGANVLTF

D gene: TRBD1
J gene: TRBJ2-1
clone size: NA
V gene: TRBV14
CDR3 DNA: TGTGCCAGCAGCCAAGTAGCAGGGGGTATCTATGAGCAGTTCTTC
CDR3 protein: CASSQVAGGIYEQFF

D gene: NA
J gene: TRBJ2-2
clone size: NA
V gene: TRBV7-2
CDR3 DNA: TGTGCCAGCAGGCGCCAAAGAACCTCGATCACCGGGGAGCTGTTTTTT
CDR3 protein: CASRRQRTSITGELFF

D gene: NA
J gene: TRBJ1-5
clone size: NA
V gene: TRBV13
CDR3 DNA: TGTGCCAGCAGTTCAGGGAGGGGTCAGCCCCAGCATTTT
CDR3 protein: CASSSGRGQPQHF

D gene: TRBD1
J gene: TRBJ1-1
clone size: NA
V gene: TRBV30
CDR3 DNA: TGTGCCTCCACAGGGGGGACCTTGAACACTGAAGCTTTCTTT
CDR3 protein: CASTGGTLNTEAFF

D gene: NA
J gene: TRBJ2-7
clone size: NA
V gene: TRBV9
CDR3 DNA: TGTGCCGGCATCCCCCCACCCTCTCCGGGTTCCACCTACGAGCAGTACTTC
CDR3 protein: CAGIPPPSPGSTYEQYF

D gene: TRBD2
J gene: TRBJ2-2
clone size: once
V gene: TRBV5-1
CDR3 DNA: TGCGCCAGCAGCAGAGATGAACTAGCGGGGGGCCACACCGGGGAGCTGTTTTTT
CDR3 protein: CASSRDELAGGHTGELFF

D gene: TRBD2
J gene: TRBJ2-2
clone size: once
V gene: TRBV14
CDR3 DNA: TGTGCCAGCAGACGGACTAGCTCAGGATCCGGGGAGCTGTTTTTT
CDR3 protein: CASRRTSSGSGELFF

D gene: NA
J gene: TRBJ1-1
clone size: NA
V gene: TRBV6-2/TRBV6-3
CDR3 DNA: TGTGCCAGCAGTTACTCGAGTCTACGTGAAGCTTTCTTT
CDR3 protein: CASSYSSLREAFF

D gene: TRBD1
J gene: TRBJ1-2
clone size: NA
V gene: TRBV30
CDR3 DNA: TGTGCCTGGAGTCGGAAGGGGGCGGATGGCTACACCTTC
CDR3 protein: CAWSRKGADGYTF

D gene: NA
J gene: TRBJ1-1
clone size: NA
V gene: TRBV5-1
CDR3 DNA: TGCGCCAGCAGCTTGGGCGTATTGTGGAACACTGAAGCTTTCTTT
CDR3 protein: CASSLGVLWNTEAFF

D gene: TRBD1
J gene: TRBJ2-1
clone size: NA
V gene: TRBV24-1
CDR3 DNA: TGTGCCACCAGACAGGGGTTTGAGCAGTTCTTC
CDR3 protein: CATRQGFEQFF

D gene: NA
J gene: TRBJ2-7
clone size: NA
V gene: TRBV5-1
CDR3 DNA: TGCGCCAGCAGCTTGGCTCTTTACAACTCCTACGAGCAGTACTTC
CDR3 protein: CASSLALYNSYEQYF